A selection of T cell receptor beta chains follows, all from one sample in a study of T cell clones after liver transplantation. Assay: immunoSEQ multiplex PCR; the TCRdb copy retains only in-frame clones and omits some. The sample has about 120,000 clones; 90% are singletons. Sample: CD4+ T cells from blood, taken 12 months after liver transplant. The receptors shown here come from a human patient who received a liver transplant. The graft donor may have contributed some T cells. Each CDR3 is given with its conserved first and last residue. D genes are given only for firm matches. Where a row states a size, it is once, few, many or the class of an expanded clone; other rows omit it.

clone size,J gene,D gene,V gene,CDR3 protein
.,TRBJ2-5,.,TRBV11-3,CASSRAVKETQYF
.,TRBJ2-1,.,TRBV2,CASSSELYNEQFF
.,TRBJ2-5,.,TRBV5-1,CASSLVAGYETQYF
.,TRBJ1-2,.,TRBV28,CASSSPSLRHYGYTF
few,TRBJ2-3,.,TRBV5-1,CASSTASSTDTQYF
.,TRBJ1-2,.,TRBV7-2,CASSLTGTSANYGYTF
.,TRBJ2-1,.,TRBV18,CASSPPGTIEQFF
.,TRBJ2-1,TRBD2,TRBV2,CASRDSGRYNEQFF
.,TRBJ1-3,.,TRBV7-2,CASSLVPGTSENTIYF
.,TRBJ1-1,.,TRBV18,CASSLDRDTEAFF
.,TRBJ2-2,.,TRBV4-2,CASSHGQTSTGELFF
.,TRBJ2-2,TRBD1,TRBV30,CAWDRGSTGELFF
.,TRBJ2-4,.,TRBV7-3,CASSTTGGNIQYF
once,TRBJ2-1,.,TRBV2,CASRSPFDEQFF
.,TRBJ2-5,.,TRBV7-2,CASSLAGGRETQYF
.,TRBJ1-1,.,TRBV19,CASSIAGRRLNTEAFF
.,TRBJ2-7,TRBD1,TRBV16,CASSQSRVGQGSYEQYF
once,TRBJ1-5,TRBD1,TRBV2,CASTPNRGGQPQHF
.,TRBJ2-3,.,TRBV18,CASSPQPSTDTQYF
.,TRBJ1-4,.,TRBV6-1,CASRGWGSANEKLFF
.,TRBJ1-1,.,TRBV5-6,CASSLEIDRNTEAFF
.,TRBJ2-1,.,TRBV10-3,CAISDILGAYNEQFF
.,TRBJ2-6,.,TRBV6-1,CASRGSPGANVLTF
.,TRBJ2-7,.,TRBV5-8,CASSLGYEQYF
.,TRBJ1-1,.,TRBV28,CASSPNFLGASDTEAFF
.,TRBJ2-4,.,TRBV5-4,CASSLGAEKNIQYF
few,TRBJ2-1,.,TRBV6-1,CASSGSWSYNEQFF
.,TRBJ1-1,.,TRBV9,CASKGPDTEAFF
once,TRBJ1-1,.,TRBV6-1,CASGRQGGSEAFF
.,TRBJ2-7,TRBD2,TRBV11-2,CASSPRLAGELSYEQYF
.,TRBJ2-3,TRBD2,TRBV5-1,CASSLMTSGRTDTQYF
.,TRBJ2-6,.,TRBV15,CATSIQGGAGANVLTF
.,TRBJ2-3,.,TRBV14,CASSQMAADTQYF
.,TRBJ1-1,TRBD1,TRBV10-3,CAISDPGQRGTEAFF
.,TRBJ1-5,.,TRBV6-5,CASSSRQGNQPQHF
.,TRBJ2-3,TRBD2,TRBV7-2,CASSPSSGSADTQYF
few,TRBJ2-7,TRBD1,TRBV19,CASSRDSNYEQYF
.,TRBJ2-3,.,TRBV5-6,CASSLGGASTDTQYF
.,TRBJ2-7,.,TRBV9,CASSVGGSDEQYF
.,TRBJ1-4,TRBD1,TRBV7-2,CASSLMGTGSPKLFF